This is a list of T cell receptor beta chains from one sample in a study of T cell changes during pregnancy in multiple sclerosis. Assay: immunoSEQ multiplex PCR; the TCRdb copy retains only in-frame clones and omits some. The sample contains 36,000 or so clones, more than 70% of which appear only once. The sequenced sample was CD4+ T cells from peripheral blood mononuclear cells, obtained in the first trimester of pregnancy. The source is a female donor with multiple sclerosis, enrolled in a pregnancy study. Both conserved end residues are part of each CDR3.

TRBV5-4	CASSFDLTSGRAGGETQYF
TRBV7-6	CASSHRDEEQFF
TRBV27	CASSRTGNTDTQYF
TRBV7-3	CASSLRPSGRAVNEQFF
TRBV6-1	CASSPAASPRQYF
TRBV15	CATSRAGAGAYEQYF
TRBV28	CASTVQANYGYTF
TRBV19	CASIRPGLAGGNTGELFF
TRBV7-3	CASSLIRGTSGAIEETQYF
TRBV7-3	CASSLRGGSLLVDEQFF
TRBV2	CASSGQGNTEAFF
TRBV11-1	CASSFLGREYNEQFF
TRBV5-1	CASSLWSGSGRVYEQYF
TRBV5-1	CASSSTGGPSGNTIYF
TRBV2	CASKFGTTGYTF
TRBV18	CASSPLLAGVGHEQFF
TRBV6-6	CASSYSPSGRYNEQFF